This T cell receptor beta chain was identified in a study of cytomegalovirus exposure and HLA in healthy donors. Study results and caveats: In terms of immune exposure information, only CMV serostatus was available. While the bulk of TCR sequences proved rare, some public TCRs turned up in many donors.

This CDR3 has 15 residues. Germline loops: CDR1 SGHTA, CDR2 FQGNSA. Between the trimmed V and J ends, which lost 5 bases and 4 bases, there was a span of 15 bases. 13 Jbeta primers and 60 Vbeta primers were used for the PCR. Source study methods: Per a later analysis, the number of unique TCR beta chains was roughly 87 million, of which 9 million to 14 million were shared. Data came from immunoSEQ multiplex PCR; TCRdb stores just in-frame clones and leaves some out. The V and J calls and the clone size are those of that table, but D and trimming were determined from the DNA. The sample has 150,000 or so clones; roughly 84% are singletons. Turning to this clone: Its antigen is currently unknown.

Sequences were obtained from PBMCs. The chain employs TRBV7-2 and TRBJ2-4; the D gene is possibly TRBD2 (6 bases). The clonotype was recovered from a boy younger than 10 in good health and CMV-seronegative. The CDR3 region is CASSVSGTYKNIQYF. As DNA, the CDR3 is TGTGCCAGCAGCGTATCCGGGACTTATAAAAACATTCAGTACTTC.